The rows below give T cell receptor beta chains drawn from one sample of a study of blood T cell repertoires in COVID-19. Using immunoSEQ multiplex PCR, the repertoire was profiled, and TCRdb retains in-frame clones only, with some absent. The data show about 270,000 clones, with 65% to 90% seen just once and 15% held by the top ten. Sequencing was carried out using PBMCs or T cells enriched from blood (not recorded which). Source of these receptors: a man between 18 and 35 years old who had recovered from COVID-19. Each CDR3 is given with its conserved first and last residue. Each record gives: D gene, clone size, V gene, J gene, CDR3 protein. The D gene is left open where the match is weak. Clone size is stated in some rows and not others, as once, few, many or a class when expanded.

.	.	TRBV5-1	TRBJ1-4	CASSLVMAGEKLFF
TRBD2	.	TRBV7-2	TRBJ2-1	CASSLVAGGGNEQFF
.	.	TRBV21-1	TRBJ2-4	CASSENSWAYF
TRBD1	.	TRBV28	TRBJ2-3	CASSPTGTGTDTQYF
.	.	TRBV7-2	TRBJ2-7	CASSFFSGYEQYF
.	.	TRBV6-5	TRBJ2-7	CASRGHPTYEQYF
TRBD2	.	TRBV10-3	TRBJ2-3	CAISGSGGKDTQYF
TRBD1	.	TRBV7-9	TRBJ2-5	CASSFQTGGLQETQYF
TRBD1	.	TRBV5-8	TRBJ1-5	CASIDRGYSNQPQHF
TRBD1	.	TRBV5-1	TRBJ1-5	CASSYEDREWWAQHF
.	.	TRBV3-1/TRBV3-2	TRBJ2-3	CASSMGGGSTDTQYF
TRBD1	.	TRBV12-5	TRBJ2-7	CASGLVMQGDEQYF
.	.	TRBV7-9	TRBJ1-5	CASSKDSGSNQPQHF
TRBD1	.	TRBV19	TRBJ1-3	CASRTGNSGNTIYF
.	.	TRBV30	TRBJ1-1	CAWFVGPNTEAFF
.	.	TRBV10-3	TRBJ2-5	CAISESGGTQETQYF
.	once	TRBV28	TRBJ1-2	CASSLWGGEGYTF
.	few	TRBV2	TRBJ1-4	CASSRDTNEKLFF
TRBD1	once	TRBV18	TRBJ1-6	CASSPGQTNSPLHF
.	.	TRBV2	TRBJ1-3	CASSEDTGGNTIYF
.	once	TRBV7-9	TRBJ1-4	CASSIPQGKLFF
.	.	TRBV5-1	TRBJ2-5	CASSLAEGQKETQYF
.	.	TRBV3-1/TRBV3-2	TRBJ2-1	CASSQGSEQFF
TRBD1	.	TRBV24-1	TRBJ2-3	CATSRGTGSSDTQYF
.	.	TRBV3-1/TRBV3-2	TRBJ2-5	CASSQSGTLLNQETQYF
.	.	TRBV5-1	TRBJ2-7	CASSSAGEQYF
TRBD1	.	TRBV19	TRBJ2-1	CASQDRGDYNEQFF
.	once	TRBV27	TRBJ2-3	CASTPRGVYGADTQYF
.	.	TRBV5-4	TRBJ2-1	CASSFFGGPPYNEQFF
.	.	TRBV13	TRBJ2-3	CASSAGQSGTDTQYF